Described below is a single T cell receptor beta chain sequence and its context. Its specificity is not known. CDR3 size: 15 residues. The V segment lost 5 bases and the J segment 4 bases; nucleotides outside the gene matches: 9. The germline V gene has CDR1 SGDLS and CDR2 YYNGEE. CD4+ naive, central memory, regulatory and stem cell-like memory subsets were isolated by sorting on CD45RO/CCR7/CD25/CD127/CD95/CD27. The source of the sample is a study of beta chain features in type 1 diabetes. Broader study findings: Patients showed naive, central memory and Treg TCRB repertoires that appeared more similar than those of healthy donors. All four CD4+ subsets of Type 1 diabetes patients contained TCRB CDR3s that were moderately but significantly shorter.

The sequenced template was cDNA made from the entire isolated RNA. Some clones are missing from TCRdb's copy, which holds only in-frame ones; the method was immunoSEQ multiplex PCR. The table shows about 190,000 clones, with approximately 7.8% occurring only once. The sample taken for sequencing was central memory CD4+ T cells from blood. The TCR was taken from a woman in her thirties or forties with type 1 diabetes. V and J are TRBV9 and TRBJ2-1; 7 bases line up with TRBD2. The CDR3 nucleotides read TGTGCCAGCAGTCGTGGGAGGGCGGGTTACAATGAGCAGTTCTTC. Its translation is CASSRGRAGYNEQFF. Looking up the rest from reference TRBV9 and TRBJ2-1 gives the full variable domain: DSGVTQTPKHLITATGQRVTLRCSPRSGDLSVYWYQQSLDQGLQFLIQYYNGEERAKGNILERFSAQQFPDLHSELNLSSLELGDSALYFCASSRGRAGYNEQFFGPGTRLTVL.